Each of the 20 T cell receptor beta chains below was sequenced from the same sample in a study of T cell responses to AZD1222 COVID-19 vaccine. The data were produced by immunoSEQ multiplex PCR, yet TCRdb's version contains in-frame clones alone and is incomplete. The sample consists of roughly 150,000 clones, approximately 89% of them appearing once. The sequenced sample was peripheral blood, obtained 28 days after the second AZD1222 dose. The receptors originated from an adult who received the AZD1222 COVID-19 vaccine.

The chain joins TRBV27 to TRBJ1-2, with no clear D. V was trimmed by 6 bases and J by 8 bases, leaving 16 bases between them. CDR1 and CDR2 from the germline V gene are MNHEY and SMNVEV (reference sequence). The CDR3 runs to 13 residues. CDR3 nucleotide sequence: TGTGCCAGCAGAGGGCAGACGAAGGAAGGCTACACCTTC. It specifies CASRGQTKEGYTF.

This clone has a handful of counts. This chain uses TRBV9 with TRBJ1-1, with D possibly TRBD1 on 5 matching bases. V lost 0 bases to trimming and J lost 5 bases, with 17 bases between them. In germline, CDR1 is SGDLS, CDR2 YYNGEE. This CDR3 contains 16 residues. Written as DNA, the CDR3 is TGTGCCAGCAGCGTAGGTATAGTTCAGGGACCGACTGAAGCTTTCTTT. This sequence encodes CASSVGIVQGPTEAFF.

V gene TRBV2 combines with J gene TRBJ2-7; possible D gene TRBD1, 6 bases. The ends were cut back, 7 bases at V and 3 bases at J, with 13 bases in the middle. The CDR3 runs 13 residues. Looked up from germline, CDR1 is SNHLY and CDR2 is FYNNEI. The CDR3, as DNA: TGTGCCAGCAACCCCAGACAGGACTACGAGCAGTACTTC. The encoded protein is CASNPRQDYEQYF.

There are a few counts of this clone. This sequence joins TRBV7-2 and TRBJ1-2; D is uncertain. The CDR3 is 11 amino acids. Germline V CDR1 and CDR2: SGHTA, FQGNSA. Trimming pared 1 base from V and 3 bases from J, leaving 0 bases between. The CDR3 region has the DNA TGTGCCAGCAGCTTAGACTATGGCTACACCTTC. Translating it yields CASSLDYGYTF. Full variable domain (remainder filled in from reference TRBV7-2 and TRBJ1-2): GAGVSQSPSNKVTEKGKDVELRCDPISGHTALYWYRQSLGQGLEFLIYFQGNSAPDKSGLPSDRFSAERTGGSVSTLTIQRTQQEDSAVYLCASSLDYGYTFGSGTRLTVV.

The rearrangement joins TRBV9 to TRBJ2-1; 11 bases match TRBD1. Trimming removed 0 bases from V and 3 bases from J; junction bases left unmatched: 8. The CDR3 has 18 residues. Germline V lookup: CDR1 SGDLS, CDR2 YYNGEE. The CDR3 coding sequence is TGTGCCAGCAGCGTAGCGGCGGACAGGGGGCGCGTCTACAATGAGCAGTTCTTC. Translation gives CASSVAADRGRVYNEQFF.

V gene TRBV4-2 combines with J gene TRBJ1-2, with D possibly matching TRBD1 (5 bases). The germline gives CDR1 LGHNA, CDR2 YNFKEQ. The CDR3 has 15 residues. V lost 3 bases to trimming and J lost 8 bases, with 19 bases between them. The CDR3 loop reads CASSQSRGDERGYTF. The CDR3 DNA sequence: TGTGCCAGCAGCCAGAGCCGAGGGGACGAAAGGGGCTACACCTTC.

The V call is TRBV27, the J call TRBJ1-2, with D tentatively TRBD1 (5 bases). Trimming shortened V by 5 bases and J by 1 base, and 17 bases separated the two germline ends. Germline CDR1 is MNHEY and CDR2 is SMNVEV (reference sequence). The CDR3 length is 16 residues. The CDR3 DNA reads as TGTGCCAGCAGTCCCTTAGACAGATTGCTTAACTATGGCTACACCTTC. This gives the protein CASSPLDRLLNYGYTF.

This clone has a single count. The rearrangement uses TRBV27 and TRBJ2-7, with 8 positions matching TRBD2. V lost 5 bases and J lost 4; bases outside the gene matches: 1. CDR3 size: 12 residues. Germline V gene lookup returns CDR1 MNHEY and CDR2 SMNVEV (reference sequence). The CDR3 sequence is CASSPGGYEQYF. CDR3 in DNA: TGTGCCAGCAGTCCGGGGGGGTACGAGCAGTACTTC.

The chain couples TRBV5-4 to TRBJ2-2; the match to TRBD1 covers 8 bases. With 2 bases clipped from V and 4 bases from J, the junction kept 4 bases outside the gene matches. The CDR3 is 15 residues long. The V gene's germline CDR1 is SGHNT and CDR2 YYREEE (reference sequence). CDR3 sequence: CASSLGQGGTGELFF. CDR3 coding DNA: TGTGCCAGCAGCTTAGGACAGGGTGGCACCGGGGAGCTGTTTTTT.

The chain couples TRBV12-3 or TRBV12-4 to TRBJ1-1; TRBD1 is a possible D gene (5 bases). The V gene lost 7 bases and the J gene lost 8 bases, with 17 bases spanning the gap. This CDR3 is built from 13 residues. The CDR3 DNA sequence: TGTGCCAGCACTCGGCGGCAGGCAGGGGAAGCTTTCTTT. The encoded protein is CASTRRQAGEAFF.

The V call is TRBV18, the J call TRBJ1-3; D is perhaps TRBD1 (5 bases). The CDR3 totals 16 residues. Germline CDR1 is KGHSH and CDR2 is LQKENI. Trimming took 1 base from V and 0 from J, leaving 10 bases between them. The CDR3 nucleotides are TGTGCCAGCTCACCACATGCAGGGAGCTCTGGAAACACCATATATTTT. It specifies CASSPHAGSSGNTIYF.

The V gene is TRBV10-2, the J gene TRBJ2-2, with TRBD2 matching over 9 bases. Germline V gives CDR1 WSHSY, CDR2 SAAADI. This CDR3 comprises 16 residues. V gave up 2 bases and J gave up 2 bases; unmatched junction bases: 3. CDR3 in amino acids: CASSEVAGVNTGELFF. The CDR3 DNA sequence: TGCGCCAGCAGTGAGGTAGCGGGAGTTAACACCGGGGAGCTGTTTTTT.

The chain has TRBV7-2 and TRBJ2-1; 15 bases are a match to TRBD2. The germline CDR1 and CDR2 sequences are SGHTA and FQGNSA. This CDR3 comprises 17 residues. The V gene end was trimmed by 5 bases and the J gene end by 5 bases; junction bases not matched to a gene: 7. The CDR3 loop is CASSLGLAGGPNNEQFF. The CDR3 coding sequence is TGTGCCAGCAGCCTAGGACTAGCGGGGGGGCCCAACAATGAGCAGTTCTTC.

The chain is built from TRBV24-1 and TRBJ2-7; 8 nucleotides line up with TRBD1. V shed 3 bases, J shed 10 bases, and the junction held 13 bases outside the gene matches. The CDR3 consists of 15 residues. Germline V gene lookup returns CDR1 KGHDR and CDR2 SFDVKD. The CDR3 sequence: CATSDAGTGEAGQYF. In DNA form, the CDR3 reads TGTGCCACCAGTGATGCAGGGACAGGTGAAGCGGGTCAGTACTTC.

V and J are TRBV25-1 and TRBJ2-3, with 7 bases matching TRBD1. The J segment lost 1 base and the V segment lost 1 base, leaving 8 bases of the junction unmatched. The CDR3 has 17 residues. Germline V gene data show CDR1 as MGHDK and CDR2 as SYGVNS. The CDR3, as DNA: TGTGCCAGCAGTGAATTAGGCACCGGGACAGGCACAGATACGCAGTATTTT. Protein sequence: CASSELGTGTGTDTQYF.

The gene calls are TRBV28 and TRBJ1-1; TRBD1 agrees at 7 bases. The J segment lost 1 base and the V segment lost 7 bases, leaving 6 bases of the junction unmatched. CDR3 length equals 14 residues. CDR1 and CDR2 from the germline V gene are MDHEN and SYDVKM. Written as DNA, the CDR3 is TGTGCCAGCACTTCAAGACAGGGGAACACTGAAGCTTTCTTT. Amino acid sequence: CASTSRQGNTEAFF.

This chain joins TRBV7-3 and TRBJ2-5; 12 nucleotides match TRBD2. Germline V gives CDR1 SGHTA, CDR2 FQGTGA. The CDR3 has 15 residues. The V segment lost 5 bases and the J segment 4 bases; nucleotides outside the gene matches: 5. CDR3 amino acids: CASSPTTSGGETQYF. The CDR3 DNA follows: TGTGCCAGCAGCCCTACGACTAGCGGGGGAGAGACCCAGTACTTC.

The chain couples TRBV7-9 to TRBJ2-5; 7 bases fit TRBD1. V shed 3 bases and J 1 base; nucleotides not matched to a gene: 2. Germline V CDR1 and CDR2: SEHNR, FQNEAQ (reference sequence). The length of the CDR3 is 14 residues. The CDR3 DNA is TGTGCCAGCAGCTTTGACAGGGCCCAAGAGACCCAGTACTTC. It translates to CASSFDRAQETQYF.

The CDR3 DNA sequence: TGTGCCAGCAGCTTGGTACCAGGGCTGGGTTCACCCCTCCACTTT. It codes for CASSLVPGLGSPLHF. The chain carries TRBV5-5 and TRBJ1-6; perhaps TRBD1 as D (5 bases). The CDR3 has 15 residues. Trimming removed 0 bases at V and 9 bases at J, with 13 bases between. Germline V CDR1 and CDR2: SGHKS, YYEKEE (reference sequence).

The rearrangement links TRBV6-5 to TRBJ1-2; D remains unclear. CDR3 size: 11 residues. CDR1 MNHEY and CDR2 SVGAGI come from the germline V gene. V lost 2 bases, J lost 8 bases, and 6 bases lay in between. The CDR3 here is CASSYGSGYTF. The CDR3 DNA sequence: TGTGCCAGCAGTTACGGCTCAGGCTACACCTTC.